Listed below are T cell receptor beta chains from one sample, sequenced in a study of T cells and Merkel cell carcinoma outcomes. Assay used: immunoSEQ multiplex PCR; TCRdb lists only in-frame clones, some missing. In the table there are some 21,000 clones, roughly 87% of which are singletons. Sequencing used tumor tissue from Merkel cell carcinoma. These receptors all come from a human donor with Merkel cell carcinoma. Both conserved end residues are part of each CDR3. A D gene is named only where the DNA matches it firmly. Clone size is shown for a subset of rows, as once, few, many or a class of expanded clone.

v_gene: TRBV7-9; abundance: -; j_gene: TRBJ2-7; len: 14; d_gene: -; CDR3aa: CASSLGRVIDEQYF; CDR3nt: TGTGCCAGCAGCTTAGGGCGGGTTATCGACGAGCAGTACTTC
v_gene: TRBV15; abundance: -; j_gene: TRBJ1-5; len: 16; d_gene: TRBD1; CDR3aa: CATSRQRQGLDQPQHF; CDR3nt: TGTGCCACCAGCAGACAAAGACAGGGTCTAGATCAGCCCCAGCATTTT
v_gene: TRBV27; abundance: -; j_gene: TRBJ1-2; len: 16; d_gene: TRBD1; CDR3aa: CASSTRFYAGGHGYTF; CDR3nt: TGTGCCAGCAGTACCCGGTTCTATGCAGGGGGCCATGGCTACACCTTC
v_gene: TRBV13; abundance: -; j_gene: TRBJ2-3; len: 13; d_gene: -; CDR3aa: CASSSDPTDTQYF; CDR3nt: TGTGCCAGCAGCTCCGACCCCACAGATACGCAGTATTTT
v_gene: TRBV27; abundance: -; j_gene: TRBJ2-5; len: 11; d_gene: -; CDR3aa: CASSQGATQYF; CDR3nt: TGTGCCAGCTCCCAAGGAGCGACCCAGTACTTC
v_gene: TRBV19; abundance: -; j_gene: TRBJ1-5; len: 15; d_gene: -; CDR3aa: CASSIGGLVRQPQHF; CDR3nt: TGTGCCAGTAGTATCGGGGGGCTGGTACGTCAGCCCCAGCATTTT
v_gene: TRBV5-1; abundance: once; j_gene: TRBJ1-1; len: 16; d_gene: TRBD1; CDR3aa: CAWVRWKGARNTEAFF; CDR3nt: TGCGCCTGGGTACGATGGAAGGGGGCCAGGAACACTGAAGCTTTCTTT
v_gene: TRBV5-1; abundance: -; j_gene: TRBJ2-7; len: 14; d_gene: -; CDR3aa: CASSLERTVYEQYF; CDR3nt: TGCGCCAGCAGCTTGGAGCGGACAGTCTACGAGCAGTACTTC
v_gene: TRBV5-4; abundance: -; j_gene: TRBJ2-5; len: 15; d_gene: TRBD1; CDR3aa: CASSKQTGVQETQYF; CDR3nt: TGTGCCAGCAGCAAACAAACAGGGGTCCAAGAGACCCAGTACTTC
v_gene: TRBV9; abundance: -; j_gene: TRBJ1-6; len: 12; d_gene: TRBD1; CDR3aa: CASSARDRPLHF; CDR3nt: TGTGCCAGCAGCGCTAGGGACAGACCCCTCCACTTT
v_gene: TRBV7-9; abundance: -; j_gene: TRBJ1-5; len: 16; d_gene: TRBD1; CDR3aa: CASSQQGAFTDQPQHF; CDR3nt: TGTGCCAGCAGCCAACAGGGGGCTTTTACGGATCAGCCCCAGCATTTT
v_gene: TRBV7-9; abundance: -; j_gene: TRBJ1-2; len: 12; d_gene: TRBD1; CDR3aa: CAQGQGVHGYTF; CDR3nt: TGTGCCCAGGGGCAGGGGGTTCATGGCTACACCTTC
v_gene: TRBV7-9; abundance: -; j_gene: TRBJ2-7; len: 15; d_gene: TRBD1; CDR3aa: CASSLGYDRAHEQYF; CDR3nt: TGTGCCAGCAGCTTAGGGTACGACAGGGCCCACGAGCAGTACTTC
v_gene: TRBV5-1; abundance: -; j_gene: TRBJ1-1; len: 15; d_gene: -; CDR3aa: CASSLVGQGHTEAFF; CDR3nt: TGCGCCAGCAGCTTGGTAGGGCAGGGTCACACTGAAGCTTTCTTT
v_gene: TRBV14; abundance: -; j_gene: TRBJ2-7; len: 13; d_gene: -; CDR3aa: CASSPHREYEQYF; CDR3nt: TGTGCCAGCAGCCCACACAGGGAGTACGAGCAGTACTTC
v_gene: TRBV29-1; abundance: -; j_gene: TRBJ2-2; len: 15; d_gene: -; CDR3aa: CSVEVPRWKAGELFF; CDR3nt: TGCAGCGTTGAAGTTCCTAGGTGGAAGGCCGGGGAGCTGTTTTTT
v_gene: TRBV5-5; abundance: -; j_gene: TRBJ2-7; len: 14; d_gene: -; CDR3aa: CASSPGKGTYEQYF; CDR3nt: TGTGCCAGCAGCCCTGGTAAGGGGACCTACGAGCAGTACTTC
v_gene: TRBV29-1; abundance: -; j_gene: TRBJ1-4; len: 13; d_gene: -; CDR3aa: CSVEDSHNEKLFF; CDR3nt: TGCAGCGTTGAGGACAGTCATAATGAAAAACTGTTTTTT
v_gene: TRBV5-5; abundance: -; j_gene: TRBJ2-7; len: 16; d_gene: -; CDR3aa: CASSLGLARNSYEQYF; CDR3nt: TGTGCCAGCAGCTTGGGGCTAGCCCGCAACTCCTACGAGCAGTACTTC
v_gene: TRBV28; abundance: once; j_gene: TRBJ1-1; len: 13; d_gene: -; CDR3aa: CASSLSLNTEAFF; CDR3nt: TGTGCCAGCAGTTTATCCCTGAACACTGAAGCTTTCTTT
v_gene: TRBV28; abundance: -; j_gene: TRBJ2-5; len: 15; d_gene: TRBD2; CDR3aa: CASTQLAGDMETQYF; CDR3nt: TGTGCCAGCACGCAACTAGCGGGAGATATGGAGACCCAGTACTTC
v_gene: TRBV27; abundance: -; j_gene: TRBJ2-1; len: 13; d_gene: -; CDR3aa: CASSSTQYNEQFF; CDR3nt: TGTGCCAGCAGTTCAACCCAGTACAATGAGCAGTTCTTC
v_gene: TRBV7-8; abundance: -; j_gene: TRBJ2-7; len: 13; d_gene: TRBD1; CDR3aa: CASSLGQVLEQYF; CDR3nt: TGTGCCAGCAGCCTCGGACAGGTCTTAGAGCAGTACTTC
v_gene: TRBV30; abundance: -; j_gene: TRBJ2-4; len: 13; d_gene: -; CDR3aa: CAFSSLAKNIQYF; CDR3nt: TGTGCCTTTTCCAGCCTAGCCAAAAACATTCAGTACTTC
v_gene: TRBV6-6; abundance: -; j_gene: TRBJ2-1; len: 16; d_gene: TRBD1; CDR3aa: CASSYPQGQGRVEQFF; CDR3nt: TGTGCCAGCAGTTACCCGCAGGGACAGGGGAGGGTTGAGCAGTTCTTC
v_gene: TRBV18; abundance: once; j_gene: TRBJ1-4; len: 15; d_gene: -; CDR3aa: CASSPKQGVNEKLFF; CDR3nt: TGTGCCAGCTCACCAAAACAGGGAGTTAATGAAAAACTGTTTTTT
v_gene: TRBV13; abundance: -; j_gene: TRBJ1-1; len: 14; d_gene: -; CDR3aa: CASTLFGVLREAFF; CDR3nt: TGTGCCAGCACCCTGTTCGGGGTACTACGTGAAGCTTTCTTT
v_gene: TRBV6-5; abundance: -; j_gene: TRBJ1-2; len: 15; d_gene: -; CDR3aa: CASSYSGRRFHGYTF; CDR3nt: TGTGCCAGCAGTTACTCGGGCAGGCGCTTTCATGGCTACACCTTC
v_gene: TRBV6-5; abundance: -; j_gene: TRBJ1-2; len: 15; d_gene: -; CDR3aa: CASSYSELGGYGYTF; CDR3nt: TGTGCCAGCAGTTACTCGGAGCTAGGGGGGTATGGCTACACCTTC
v_gene: TRBV6-1; abundance: -; j_gene: TRBJ2-7; len: 15; d_gene: -; CDR3aa: CASSAGQQRTYEQYF; CDR3nt: TGTGCCAGCAGTGCTGGACAACAGAGAACCTACGAGCAGTACTTC
v_gene: TRBV30; abundance: -; j_gene: TRBJ1-1; len: 14; d_gene: TRBD1; CDR3aa: CAWRETGRVTEAFF; CDR3nt: TGTGCCTGGAGGGAGACAGGGAGGGTCACTGAAGCTTTCTTT
v_gene: TRBV11-2; abundance: -; j_gene: TRBJ1-1; len: 15; d_gene: -; CDR3aa: CASSVVRGVDTEAFF; CDR3nt: TGTGCCAGCAGCGTAGTCAGGGGAGTGGACACTGAAGCTTTCTTT
v_gene: TRBV19; abundance: -; j_gene: TRBJ2-3; len: 13; d_gene: -; CDR3aa: CASSVNTADTQYF; CDR3nt: TGTGCCAGTAGTGTAAACACGGCAGATACGCAGTATTTT
v_gene: TRBV7-9; abundance: -; j_gene: TRBJ1-5; len: 17; d_gene: -; CDR3aa: CASSLEPGHRGNQPQHF; CDR3nt: TGTGCCAGCAGCTTAGAGCCGGGGCATCGTGGCAATCAGCCCCAGCATTTT
v_gene: TRBV6-5; abundance: -; j_gene: TRBJ1-2; len: 15; d_gene: -; CDR3aa: CASSYSMTELYGYTF; CDR3nt: TGTGCCAGCAGTTACTCGATGACAGAACTATATGGCTACACCTTC
v_gene: TRBV6-1; abundance: -; j_gene: TRBJ2-5; len: 12; d_gene: TRBD1; CDR3aa: CASRQGYETQYF; CDR3nt: TGTGCCAGCAGACAGGGGTATGAGACCCAGTACTTC
v_gene: TRBV27; abundance: -; j_gene: TRBJ2-1; len: 16; d_gene: -; CDR3aa: CASSFSLPFYSPEQFF; CDR3nt: TGTGCCAGCAGTTTCTCGCTTCCATTCTATTCCCCTGAGCAGTTCTTC
v_gene: TRBV9; abundance: few; j_gene: TRBJ2-2; len: 15; d_gene: -; CDR3aa: CASSVGAGAPGELFF; CDR3nt: -